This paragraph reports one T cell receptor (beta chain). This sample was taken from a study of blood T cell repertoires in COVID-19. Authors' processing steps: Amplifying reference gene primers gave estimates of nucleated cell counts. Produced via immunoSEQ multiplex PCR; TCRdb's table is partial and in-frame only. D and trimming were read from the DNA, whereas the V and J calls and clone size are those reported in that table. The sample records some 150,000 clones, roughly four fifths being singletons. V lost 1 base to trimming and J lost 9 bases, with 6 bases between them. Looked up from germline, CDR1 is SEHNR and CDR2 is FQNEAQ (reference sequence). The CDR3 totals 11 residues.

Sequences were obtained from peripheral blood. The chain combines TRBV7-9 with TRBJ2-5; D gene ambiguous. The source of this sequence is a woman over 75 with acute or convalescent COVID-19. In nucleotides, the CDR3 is TGTGCCAGCAGCTTAGACGGAGCCCAGTACTTC. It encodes CASSLDGAQYF. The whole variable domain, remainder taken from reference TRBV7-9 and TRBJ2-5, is DTGVSQNPRHKITKRGQNVTFRCDPISEHNRLYWYRQTLGQGPEFLTYFQNEAQLEKSRLLSDRFSAERPKGSFSTLEIQRTEQGDSAMYLCASSLDGAQYFGPGTRLLVL.